These 28 T cell receptor beta chains were all obtained from the same sample, sequenced in a study of T cell changes during pregnancy in multiple sclerosis. Some clones are missing from TCRdb's copy, which holds only in-frame ones; the method was immunoSEQ multiplex PCR. The data contain approximately 71,000 clones, 80% to 95% of them singletons. This specimen was peripheral blood, taken in the second trimester of pregnancy. All receptors derive from a female donor with multiple sclerosis, enrolled in a pregnancy study.

V usage is TRBV9 and J usage is TRBJ1-2; a weak D match, TRBD1 (6 bases). The CDR3 loop spans 16 amino acids. CDR1 is SGDLS and CDR2 is YYNGEE in the germline V gene. V was shortened by 4 bases and J by 2 bases, with 18 bases between the two germline ends. The CDR3 protein is CASSPYSRQGNYGYTF. DNA of the CDR3: TGTGCCAGCAGCCCCTATTCTAGGCAGGGGAACTATGGCTACACCTTC.

A single count supports this clone. The V and J genes are TRBV5-6 and TRBJ2-2; 8 bases match TRBD1. The CDR3 is made up of 16 amino acids. CDR1 is SGHDT and CDR2 is YYEEEE in the germline V gene. Germline trimming cut 1 base from V and 1 base from J; bases unmatched to any gene: 3. The CDR3 sequence is CASSLYGTGNTGELFF. The CDR3 DNA follows: TGTGCCAGCAGCTTGTATGGGACAGGGAACACCGGGGAGCTGTTTTTT. Together with reference TRBV5-6 and TRBJ2-2, the CDR3 gives the full variable domain: DAGVTQSPTHLIKTRGQQVTLRCSPKSGHDTVSWYQQALGQGPQFIFQYYEEEERQRGNFPDRFSGHQFPNYSSELNVNALLLGDSALYLCASSLYGTGNTGELFFGEGSRLTVL.

CDR3 coding DNA: TGTGCCAGCAGCTTATTAGCGGGGGGGGCGGATACGCAGTATTTT. It encodes CASSLLAGGADTQYF. The J gene is TRBJ2-3, the V gene TRBV11-3, with 11 bases lining up with TRBD2. The length of the CDR3 is 15 residues. The germline CDR1 and CDR2 sequences are SGHNT and YENEEA. Unmatched junction bases numbered 4, after V lost 2 bases and J lost 6 bases.

This chain connects TRBV5-4 to TRBJ2-5; 10 bases fit TRBD2. V gave up 1 base and J gave up 2 bases; unmatched junction bases: 8. There are 17 residues in the CDR3. CDR1 and CDR2 (germline): SGHNT, YYREEE (reference sequence). The CDR3 loop reads CASSLKRGGVEQETQYF. CDR3 sequence (DNA): TGTGCCAGCAGCTTGAAGCGGGGGGGGGTTGAGCAAGAGACCCAGTACTTC.

The rearrangement joins TRBV7-8 to TRBJ1-3; 7 bases map to TRBD1. The CDR3 contains 16 residues. The V gene end was trimmed by 6 bases and the J gene end by 3 bases; junction bases not matched to a gene: 11. Per germline, CDR1 SGHVS and CDR2 FQNEAQ. CDR3 loop: CASSSTDRVFGNTIYF. The CDR3 DNA sequence: TGTGCCAGCAGTTCTACCGACAGGGTGTTTGGAAACACCATATATTTT.

In this sample, this clone turned up once. The rearrangement links TRBV2 to TRBJ1-1; no firm D call. The CDR3 is made up of 15 amino acids. CDR1 is SNHLY, CDR2 FYNNEI, per germline. V was shortened by 5 bases and J by 1 base, with 14 bases between the two germline ends. The CDR3 DNA reads TGTGCCAGCAGTATTCCCAGACTATCGAACACTGAAGCTTTCTTT. Translation gives CASSIPRLSNTEAFF. The variable domain in full, with the rest retrieved from reference TRBV2 and TRBJ1-1, is EPEVTQTPSHQVTQMGQEVILRCVPISNHLYFYWYRQILGQKVEFLVSFYNNEISEKSEIFDDQFSVERPDGSNFTLKIRSTKLEDSAMYFCASSIPRLSNTEAFFGQGTRLTVV.

The chain has TRBV7-3 and TRBJ1-2; possible D gene TRBD1, 6 bases. This CDR3 has 13 amino acids. Germline CDR1 is SGHTA and CDR2 is FQGTGA. V lost 0 bases and J 9 bases, leaving 11 bases between the germline ends. The CDR3 sequence: CASSLTAGARYTF. CDR3 bases: TGTGCCAGCAGCTTAACGGCAGGGGCCCGCTACACCTTC.

V and J are TRBV6-5 and TRBJ1-6, with 8 bases that match TRBD1. Germline V CDR1 and CDR2: MNHEY, SVGAGI. With 6 bases clipped from V and 7 bases from J, the junction kept 8 bases outside the gene matches. The CDR3 extends over 15 amino acids. In nucleotides, the CDR3 is TGTGCCAGCAGGACCCTGGGACAGGAAAATTCACCCCTCCACTTT. It specifies CASRTLGQENSPLHF.

The chain links TRBV10-2 to TRBJ1-5; D not resolved. Deletions cut 5 bases from V and 4 bases from J, with 6 bases between. The CDR3 is 12 residues long. Germline V gene sequence: CDR1 WSHSY, CDR2 SAAADI. The CDR3 here is CASSRVNQPQHF. The CDR3 DNA sequence: TGCGCCAGCAGTAGAGTTAATCAGCCCCAGCATTTT.

This rearrangement joins TRBV10-1 to TRBJ2-3; the D is unclear. There are 12 residues in the CDR3. Germline V gene data show CDR1 as WNHNN and CDR2 as SYGVQD (reference sequence). Between the trimmed V and J ends, which lost 6 bases and 7 bases, there was a span of 11 bases. The chain's CDR3 is CASSVDLYTQYF. The CDR3 DNA follows: TGCGCCAGCAGCGTAGACTTGTATACGCAGTATTTT.

In this sample, this clone turned up a few times. The chain has TRBV28 and TRBJ2-6, with unresolved D. The V gene's germline CDR1 is MDHEN and CDR2 SYDVKM. V lost 5 bases and J 1 base, leaving 9 bases between the germline ends. The CDR3 is 15 residues long. The CDR3 DNA reads as TGTGCCAGCAGTATTCAGGTGTCTGGGGCCAACGTCCTGACTTTC. It is translated as CASSIQVSGANVLTF.

This clone was seen only once. The chain combines TRBV6-5 with TRBJ2-7; TRBD1 might be the D (6 bases). This CDR3 spans 12 amino acids. Germline V CDR1 and CDR2: MNHEY, SVGAGI. Trimming removed 6 bases from V and 7 bases from J, with 13 bases in between. As DNA, the CDR3 is TGTGCCAGCAGCCCCACAGGGTGGGAGCAGTACTTC. This gives the protein CASSPTGWEQYF.

The V and J genes are TRBV7-2 and TRBJ2-5; D gene uncertain. V gave up 3 bases and J gave up 6 bases, with 5 bases separating them. The germline gives CDR1 SGHTA, CDR2 FQGNSA. The CDR3 runs to 11 residues. Written as DNA, the CDR3 is TGTGCCAGCAGCTTCAAGCAGACCCAGTACTTC. Its translation: CASSFKQTQYF.

This chain joins TRBV15 and TRBJ2-1; TRBD1 might be the D (6 bases). In germline, CDR1 is LNHNV, CDR2 YYDKDF (reference sequence). CDR3 length equals 14 residues. Trimming took 0 bases from V and 7 from J, leaving 10 bases between them. CDR3 coding DNA: TGTGCCACCAGCAGAGATTTGGGGGCGAATGAGCAGTTCTTC. The encoded protein is CATSRDLGANEQFF. Together with reference TRBV15 and TRBJ2-1, the CDR3 gives the full variable domain: DAMVIQNPRYQVTQFGKPVTLSCSQTLNHNVMYWYQQKSSQAPKLLFHYYDKDFNNEADTPDNFQSRRPNTSFCFLDIRSPGLGDTAMYLCATSRDLGANEQFFGPGTRLTVL.

V gene TRBV11-1 combines with J gene TRBJ1-5; TRBD1 is a possible D gene (5 bases). The CDR3 consists of 13 residues. CDR1 is SGHAT and CDR2 is FQDESV in the germline V gene (reference sequence). V shed 2 bases and J shed 8 bases, with 10 bases lying between them. The CDR3 sequence is CASSLITGEPQHF. The CDR3 coding sequence is TGTGCCAGCAGCTTAATCACGGGGGAGCCCCAGCATTTT.

The V call is TRBV6-6, the J call TRBJ1-1, with 9 bases aligning to TRBD1. This CDR3 contains 14 residues. V shed 5 bases, J shed 4 bases, and the junction held 5 bases outside the gene matches. Germline assignment: CDR1 MNHNY and CDR2 SVGAGI (reference sequence). The chain's CDR3 is CASSTGTGITEAFF. As DNA, the CDR3 is TGTGCCAGCAGTACCGGGACAGGGATCACTGAAGCTTTCTTT.

The chain has TRBV18 and TRBJ2-3; 7 bases agree with TRBD1. Losses at the gene ends were 3 bases for V and 0 bases for J; bases not matched to a gene: 15. Per germline, CDR1 KGHSH and CDR2 LQKENI. The length of the CDR3 is 19 residues. The CDR3: CASSPRDSRSISSTDTQYF. Here the CDR3 DNA reads TGTGCCAGCTCACCTAGGGACAGCCGGTCCATCTCTAGCACAGATACGCAGTATTTT.

J is TRBJ2-5 and V is TRBV7-9; tentative D call: TRBD1 (6 bases). Trimming took 1 base from V and 2 from J, leaving 8 bases between them. The germline V gene encodes CDR1 SEHNR and CDR2 FQNEAQ (reference sequence). CDR3 length: 14 residues. As DNA, the CDR3 is TGTGCCAGCAGCTTAGGTGGACAGCAAGAGACCCAGTACTTC. Amino acid sequence: CASSLGGQQETQYF.

V usage is TRBV10-3 and J usage is TRBJ2-3; 8 bases map to TRBD2. The germline V gene encodes CDR1 ENHRY and CDR2 SYGVKD. V gave up 4 bases and J gave up 3 bases; unmatched junction bases: 9. This CDR3 comprises 16 residues. The CDR3 protein is CAISVGGLGATDTQYF. The CDR3 nucleotides are TGTGCCATCAGTGTCGGGGGACTAGGGGCGACAGATACGCAGTATTTT.

The chain recombines TRBV29-1 with TRBJ1-1; TRBD1 matches 9 bases. The CDR3 extends over 13 amino acids. CDR1 is SQVTM and CDR2 is ANQGSEA in the germline V gene. J lost 0 bases, V lost 7 bases, and 3 bases had no gene match. The CDR3, as DNA: TGCAGCGCCTACAGGGGGCTGAACACTGAAGCTTTCTTT. Translation gives CSAYRGLNTEAFF.

The chain couples TRBV2 to TRBJ1-5, with TRBD1 matching over 7 bases. The CDR3 covers 18 residues. V dropped 6 bases and J dropped 3; count of bases not matched to a gene: 17. Germline CDR1 SNHLY, CDR2 FYNNEI. In nucleotides, the CDR3 is TGTGCCAGCAGACCAGACAGGGAGCGCCTTTTCGCCAATCAGCCCCAGCATTTT. It codes for CASRPDRERLFANQPQHF.

The rearrangement links TRBV4-3 to TRBJ2-1, with TRBD1 identical over 10 bases. After removal of 1 base from V and 4 bases from J, the junction contained 4 bases not matched to a gene. The CDR3 extends over 16 amino acids. Germline assignment: CDR1 LGHNA and CDR2 YSLEER. For the CDR3, the DNA is TGCGCCAGCAGCCAAGGGGACAGGGGCCCATACAATGAGCAGTTCTTC. This translates into CASSQGDRGPYNEQFF.

The chain recombines TRBV27 with TRBJ2-4, with 11 positions matching TRBD1. The germline gives CDR1 MNHEY, CDR2 SMNVEV (reference sequence). The ends lost 2 bases at V and 9 bases at J; junction bases unmatched: 6. The CDR3 has 15 amino acids. Here the CDR3 DNA reads TGTGCCAGCAGTTTAGTCGGACAGGGGGCAAGCATTCAGTACTTC. Protein product: CASSLVGQGASIQYF.

The sample holds one count of this clone. The V gene is TRBV1, the J gene TRBJ2-3; the table calls TRBD2, which could not be checked here. TRBV1 represents a pseudogene. CDR3 size: 14 residues. The CDR3 region is CTGHSGGGTDTQYF. Written as DNA, the CDR3 is TGCACCGGGCACAGCGGGGGGGGCACAGATACGCAGTATTTT.

The chain joins TRBV29-1 to TRBJ2-5; D ambiguous. CDR1 is SQVTM and CDR2 is ANQGSEA in the germline V gene. This CDR3 contains 13 residues. V was pared by 0 bases and J by 5 bases, with 10 bases between. Written as DNA, the CDR3 is TGCAGCGTTGAAGACCCCTTACGGGAGACCCAGTACTTC. It is translated as CSVEDPLRETQYF.

The chain recombines TRBV4-1 with TRBJ2-7; no firm D call. V was clipped by 6 bases and J by 2 bases, with 17 bases between them. This CDR3 contains 15 residues. The germline gives CDR1 MGHRA, CDR2 YSYEKL. CDR3 bases: TGCGCCAGCAGTCCAAGTACCCACCTAACCTACGAGCAGTACTTC. Its protein is CASSPSTHLTYEQYF.

The chain carries TRBV15 and TRBJ1-2; the D gene is possibly TRBD1 (6 bases). The germline V gene has CDR1 LNHNV and CDR2 YYDKDF (reference sequence). The CDR3 is 18 amino acids. V was cut by 0 bases and J by 2 bases, with 19 bases left in between. CDR3 bases: TGTGCCACCAGCAGAGATCTGGTCACAGGGCTTTTCAACTATGGCTACACCTTC. Translating it yields CATSRDLVTGLFNYGYTF.

The chain recombines TRBV11-3 with TRBJ2-6; no clear D gene. This CDR3 spans 13 amino acids. Germline V CDR1 and CDR2: SGHNT, YENEEA. V lost 10 bases to trimming and J lost 0 bases, with 7 bases between them. Here the CDR3 DNA reads TGTGCCATTAAAAACTCTGGGGCCAACGTCCTGACTTTC. It yields the protein CAIKNSGANVLTF.